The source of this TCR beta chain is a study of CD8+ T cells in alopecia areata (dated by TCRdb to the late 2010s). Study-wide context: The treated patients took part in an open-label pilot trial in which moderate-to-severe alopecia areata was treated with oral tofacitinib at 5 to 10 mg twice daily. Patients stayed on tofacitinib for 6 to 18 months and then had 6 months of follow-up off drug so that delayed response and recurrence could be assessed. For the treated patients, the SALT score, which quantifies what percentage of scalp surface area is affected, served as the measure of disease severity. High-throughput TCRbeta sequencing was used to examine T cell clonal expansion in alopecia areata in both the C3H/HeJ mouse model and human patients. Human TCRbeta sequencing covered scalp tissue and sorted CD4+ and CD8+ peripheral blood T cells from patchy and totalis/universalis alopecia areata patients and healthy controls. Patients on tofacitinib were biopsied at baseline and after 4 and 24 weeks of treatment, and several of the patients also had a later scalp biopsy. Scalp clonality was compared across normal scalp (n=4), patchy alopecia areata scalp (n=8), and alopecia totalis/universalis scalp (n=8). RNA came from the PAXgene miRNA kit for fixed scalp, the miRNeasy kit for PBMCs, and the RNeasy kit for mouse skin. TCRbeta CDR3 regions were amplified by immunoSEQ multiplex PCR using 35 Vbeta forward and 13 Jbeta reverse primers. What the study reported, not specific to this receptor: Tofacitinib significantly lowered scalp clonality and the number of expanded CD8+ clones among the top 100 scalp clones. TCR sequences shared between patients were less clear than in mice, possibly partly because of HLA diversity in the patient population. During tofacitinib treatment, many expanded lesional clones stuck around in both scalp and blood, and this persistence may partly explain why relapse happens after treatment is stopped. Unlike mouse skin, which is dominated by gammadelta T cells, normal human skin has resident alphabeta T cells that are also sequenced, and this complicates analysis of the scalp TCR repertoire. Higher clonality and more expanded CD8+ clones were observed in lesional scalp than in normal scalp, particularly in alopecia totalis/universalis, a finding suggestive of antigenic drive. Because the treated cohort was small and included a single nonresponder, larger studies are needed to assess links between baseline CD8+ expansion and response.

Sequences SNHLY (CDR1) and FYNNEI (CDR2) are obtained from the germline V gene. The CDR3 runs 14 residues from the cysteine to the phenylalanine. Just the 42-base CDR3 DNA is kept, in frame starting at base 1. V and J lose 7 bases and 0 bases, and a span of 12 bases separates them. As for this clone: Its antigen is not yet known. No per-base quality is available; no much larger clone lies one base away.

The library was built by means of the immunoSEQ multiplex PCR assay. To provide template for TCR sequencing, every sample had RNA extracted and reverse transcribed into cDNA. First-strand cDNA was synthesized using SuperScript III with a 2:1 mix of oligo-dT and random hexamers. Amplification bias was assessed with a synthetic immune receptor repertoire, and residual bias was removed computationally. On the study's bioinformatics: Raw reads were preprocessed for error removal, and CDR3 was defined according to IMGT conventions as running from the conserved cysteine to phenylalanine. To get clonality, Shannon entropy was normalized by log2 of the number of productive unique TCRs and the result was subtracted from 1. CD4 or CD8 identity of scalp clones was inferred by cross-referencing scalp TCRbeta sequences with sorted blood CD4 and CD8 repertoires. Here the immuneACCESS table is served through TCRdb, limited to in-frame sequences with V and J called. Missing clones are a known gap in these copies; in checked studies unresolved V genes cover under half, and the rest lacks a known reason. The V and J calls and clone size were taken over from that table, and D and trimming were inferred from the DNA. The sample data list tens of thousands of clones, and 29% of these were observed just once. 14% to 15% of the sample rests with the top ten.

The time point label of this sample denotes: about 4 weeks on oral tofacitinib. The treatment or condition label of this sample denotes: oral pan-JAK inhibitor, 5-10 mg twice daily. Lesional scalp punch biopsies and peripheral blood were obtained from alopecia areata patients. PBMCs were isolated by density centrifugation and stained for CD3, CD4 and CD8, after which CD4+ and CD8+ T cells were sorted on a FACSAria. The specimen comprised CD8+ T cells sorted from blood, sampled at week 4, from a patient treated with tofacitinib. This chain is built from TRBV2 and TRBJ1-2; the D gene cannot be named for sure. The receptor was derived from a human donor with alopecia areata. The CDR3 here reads CASTLAASNYGYTF. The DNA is TGTGCCAGCACATTGGCAGCTTCTAACTATGGCTACACCTTC.